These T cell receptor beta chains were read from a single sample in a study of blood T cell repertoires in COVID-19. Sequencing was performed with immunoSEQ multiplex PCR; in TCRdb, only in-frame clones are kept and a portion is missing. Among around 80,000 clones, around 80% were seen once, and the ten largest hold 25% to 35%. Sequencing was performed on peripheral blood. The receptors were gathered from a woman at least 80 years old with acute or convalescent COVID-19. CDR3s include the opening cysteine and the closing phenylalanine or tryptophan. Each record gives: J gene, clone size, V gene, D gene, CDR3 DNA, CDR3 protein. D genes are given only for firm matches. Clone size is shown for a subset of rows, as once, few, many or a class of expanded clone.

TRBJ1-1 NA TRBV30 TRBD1 TGTGCCTGGAGTCGACAGGGGGCTGTCACTGAAGCTTTCTTT CAWSRQGAVTEAFF
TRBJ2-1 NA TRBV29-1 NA TGCAGCGCCAACATCTACAATGAGCAGTTCTTC CSANIYNEQFF
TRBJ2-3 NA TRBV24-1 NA TGTGCCACCAGTTCCCCGACCGAGCCGAGGGATACGCAGTATTTT CATSSPTEPRDTQYF
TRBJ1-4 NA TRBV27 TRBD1 TGTGCCAGCCGTGCGGGGGACAGGAATGAAAAACTGTTTTTT CASRAGDRNEKLFF
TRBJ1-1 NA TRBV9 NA TGTGCCAGCAGCGTAGGAGGCCCAGCGGGAGGTGAAGCTTTCTTT CASSVGGPAGGEAFF
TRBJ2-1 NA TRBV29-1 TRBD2 TGCAGCGTTGGGCGGGGGTACCACAATGAGCAGTTCTTC CSVGRGYHNEQFF
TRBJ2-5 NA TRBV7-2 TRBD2 TGTGCCAGCACCCCACTAGCGGGAGGATACCAAGAGACCCAGTACTTC CASTPLAGGYQETQYF
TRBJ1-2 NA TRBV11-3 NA TGTGCCAGCAGCCCGGGAGCCTCCTATGGCTACACCTTC CASSPGASYGYTF
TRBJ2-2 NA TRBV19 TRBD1 TGTGCCAGTAGGCAACAGGGGCTAAACACCGGGGAGCTGTTTTTT CASRQQGLNTGELFF
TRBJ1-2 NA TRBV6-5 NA TGTGCCAGCAGTTACACTGGGCGGGTCGGAAACTATGGCTACACCTTC CASSYTGRVGNYGYTF
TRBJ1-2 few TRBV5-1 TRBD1 TGCGCCAGCAGCTTCGGACAGGGAGACTATGGCTACACCTTC CASSFGQGDYGYTF
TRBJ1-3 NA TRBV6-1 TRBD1 TGTGCCAGCAGTGAAGCCCCGGGACAGGGGGCGGGATACACCATATATTTT CASSEAPGQGAGYTIYF
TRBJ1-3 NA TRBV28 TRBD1 TGTGCCAGCAGCCCGGGACAGGGGGTGCGCTCTGGAAACACCATATATTTT CASSPGQGVRSGNTIYF
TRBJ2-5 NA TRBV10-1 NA TGCGCCAGCAGTGAGTCACAGGCAGCGGAGACCCAGTACTTC CASSESQAAETQYF
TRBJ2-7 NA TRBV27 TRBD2 TGTGCCAGCAGGGGACTAGCGGGAGGGGCCTCCTACGAGCAGTACTTC CASRGLAGGASYEQYF
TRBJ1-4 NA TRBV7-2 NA TGTGCCAGCAGCTTAGTCGGTAATGAAAAACTGTTTTTT CASSLVGNEKLFF
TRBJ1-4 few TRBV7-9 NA TGTGCCAGCAGCCCCGCGGGGGCCGCTGAGGAAAAACTGTTTTTT CASSPAGAAEEKLFF
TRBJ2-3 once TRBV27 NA TGTGCCAGCAGTTTACAGGGTGGGCGGACCTGGTCAGATACGCAGTATTTT CASSLQGGRTWSDTQYF
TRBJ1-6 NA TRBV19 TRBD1 TGTGCCAGTACCCCACAGGGGGCCGATAATTCACCCCTCCACTTT CASTPQGADNSPLHF
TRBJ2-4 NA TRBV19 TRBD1 TGTGCCAGTAGTCCCGGACAGGGGGCGTGGGCCAAAAACATTCAGTACTTC CASSPGQGAWAKNIQYF
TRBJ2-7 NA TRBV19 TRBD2 TGTGCCAGTAGTGCCCTAGCGGGAGGGCCGAGAAACGAGCAGTACTTC CASSALAGGPRNEQYF
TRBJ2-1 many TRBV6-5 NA TGTGCCAGCAGTTACCAGGGGACCTACAATGAGCAGTTCTTC CASSYQGTYNEQFF
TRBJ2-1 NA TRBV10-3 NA TGTGCCATCAGTGGGGACACCTACAATGAGCAGTTCTTC CAISGDTYNEQFF
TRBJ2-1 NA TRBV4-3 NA TGCGCCAGCAGCCAAGATCGGAGCGGAGGTCGGGAGCAGTTCTTC CASSQDRSGGREQFF
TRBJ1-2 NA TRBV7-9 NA TGTGCCAGCAGCTTAGGGGCAGGGTATGGCTACACCTTC CASSLGAGYGYTF
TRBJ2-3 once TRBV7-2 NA TGTGCCAGCAGCACCCTGGCGGCGGATACGCAGTATTTT CASSTLAADTQYF
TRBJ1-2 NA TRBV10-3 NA TGTGCCATCAGTGAGTCAAGAACGGTCTATGGCTACACCTTC CAISESRTVYGYTF
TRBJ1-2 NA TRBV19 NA TGTGCCAGTAGTATAAGCCCTGAGGTTTTCTACACCTTC CASSISPEVFYTF
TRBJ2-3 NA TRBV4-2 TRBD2 TGTGCCAGCAGCCAAACAGGGACTAGCGGGATACATAGCACAGATACGCAGTATTTT CASSQTGTSGIHSTDTQYF
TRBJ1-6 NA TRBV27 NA TGTGCCAGCACCCCCCCCTCGTTAATGGGAGATTCACCCCTCCACTTT CASTPPSLMGDSPLHF
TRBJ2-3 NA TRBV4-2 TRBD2 TGTGCCAGCAGACTAGCGGGAGGGCCAACAGATACGCAGTATTTT CASRLAGGPTDTQYF
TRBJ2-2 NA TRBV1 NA TGCACCAGCGACTCGGGAGTGCTCACCGGGGAGCTGTTTTTT CTSDSGVLTGELFF
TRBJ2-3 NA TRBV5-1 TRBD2 TGCGCCAGCAGCTTTGGACTAGCGGGAGAAGATACGCAGTATTTT CASSFGLAGEDTQYF
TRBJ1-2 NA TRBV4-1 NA TGCGCCAGCAGCCAAGGTTGGGGCGAGCGCGGGGGAGGCTACACCTTC CASSQGWGERGGGYTF
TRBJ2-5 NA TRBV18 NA TGTGCCAGCTCACCATTGAGAGGACATCAAGAGACCCAGTACTTC CASSPLRGHQETQYF
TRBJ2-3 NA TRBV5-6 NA TGTGCCAGCAGCCACCAGGGAACAGATACGCAGTATTTT CASSHQGTDTQYF
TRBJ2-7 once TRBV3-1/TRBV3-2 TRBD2 TGTGCCAGCAGCCAAGAAGCGGGGGTAGGCGAGCAGTACTTC CASSQEAGVGEQYF
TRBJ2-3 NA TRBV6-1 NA TGTGCCAGCAGTGAAGTGCGGTTATTCACAGATACGCAGTATTTT CASSEVRLFTDTQYF
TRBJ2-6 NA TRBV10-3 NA TGTGCCATCAGTGTCGCAGGGTTGAGCTCTGGGGCCAACGTCCTGACTTTC CAISVAGLSSGANVLTF
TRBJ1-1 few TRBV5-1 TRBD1 TGCGCCAGCAGCTTGGGGACAGGGGACACTGAAGCTTTCTTT CASSLGTGDTEAFF
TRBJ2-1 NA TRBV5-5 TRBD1 TGTGCCAGCAGTCGGGACAGGGCCTCCTACAATGAGCAGTTCTTC CASSRDRASYNEQFF
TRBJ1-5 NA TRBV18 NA TGTGCCAGCTCACCTAAGGGAGGTATGAAACCCCAGCATTTT CASSPKGGMKPQHF
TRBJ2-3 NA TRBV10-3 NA TGTGCCATCAGTATGGGCGGGGACACAGATACGCAGTATTTT CAISMGGDTDTQYF
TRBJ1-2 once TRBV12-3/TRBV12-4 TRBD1 TGTGCCAGCAGTATCTCGACAGGGAATGGCTACACCTTC CASSISTGNGYTF
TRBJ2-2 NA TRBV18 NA TGTGCCAGCTCACCGGGCCAGGGCGGCACCGGGGAGCTGTTTTTT CASSPGQGGTGELFF
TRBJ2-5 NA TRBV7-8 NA TGTGCCAGCAGCTTAGGGGGGGAGGCCCAAGAGACCCAGTACTTC CASSLGGEAQETQYF
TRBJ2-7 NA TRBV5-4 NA TGTGCCAGCAGCCCAAGGGGGGGCTCCTACGAGCAGTACTTC CASSPRGGSYEQYF
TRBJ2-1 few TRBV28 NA TGTGCCAGCAGTGGGGGCTCCCCGGACGTGCAGTTCTTC CASSGGSPDVQFF
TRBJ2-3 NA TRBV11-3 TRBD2 TGTGCCAGCAGCCCACCGGGGGGGAGCACAGATACGCAGTATTTT CASSPPGGSTDTQYF
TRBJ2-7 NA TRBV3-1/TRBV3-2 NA TGTGCCAGCAGCCCCTCCGAGCTAGTGTACGAGCAGTACTTC CASSPSELVYEQYF
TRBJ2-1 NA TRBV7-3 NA TGTGCCAGCAGCTTCTACTTAAACAATGAGCAGTTCTTC CASSFYLNNEQFF
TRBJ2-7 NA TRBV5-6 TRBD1 TGTGCCAGCAGCTCGGGGACAGCTACCCGAGGGCAGTACTTC CASSSGTATRGQYF
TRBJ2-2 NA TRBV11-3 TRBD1 TGTGCCAGCAGCATAAGAACGACAGGGGTTTACACCGGGGAGCTGTTTTTT CASSIRTTGVYTGELFF